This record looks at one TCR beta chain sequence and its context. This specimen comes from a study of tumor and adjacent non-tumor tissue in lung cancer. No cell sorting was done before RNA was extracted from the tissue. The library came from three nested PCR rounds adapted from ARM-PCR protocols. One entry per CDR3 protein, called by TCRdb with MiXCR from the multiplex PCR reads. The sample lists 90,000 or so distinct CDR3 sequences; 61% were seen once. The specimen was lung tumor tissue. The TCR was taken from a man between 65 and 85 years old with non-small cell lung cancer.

CDR3 nucleotides: TGTGCCAGCAGTGAAGCAAGGGGGCCGCAAGAGACCCAGTACTTC. Amino acids: CASSEARGPQETQYF. The rearrangement links TRBV2 to TRBJ2-5, with 7 nucleotides matching TRBD1. The CDR3 totals 15 residues. V lost 0 bases to trimming and J lost 2 bases; unmatched junction nucleotides: 3. Germline lookup yields CDR1 SNHLY and CDR2 FYNNEI.